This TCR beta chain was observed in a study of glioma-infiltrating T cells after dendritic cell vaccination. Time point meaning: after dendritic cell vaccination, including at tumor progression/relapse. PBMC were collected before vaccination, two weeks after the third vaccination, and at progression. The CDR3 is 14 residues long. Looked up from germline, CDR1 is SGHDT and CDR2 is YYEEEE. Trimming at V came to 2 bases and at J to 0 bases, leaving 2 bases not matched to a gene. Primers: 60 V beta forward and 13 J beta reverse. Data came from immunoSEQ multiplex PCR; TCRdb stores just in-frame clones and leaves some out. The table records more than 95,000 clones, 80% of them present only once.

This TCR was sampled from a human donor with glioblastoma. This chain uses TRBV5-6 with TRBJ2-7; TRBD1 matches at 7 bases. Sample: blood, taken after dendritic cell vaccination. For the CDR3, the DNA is TGTGCCAGCAGCTTCGGGACAGTCTCCTACGAGCAGTACTTC. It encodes CASSFGTVSYEQYF.